In this sample, the clone carrying this TCR beta chain turned up a few times. Its specificity is not known. These data come from a study of blood T cells in healthy people across ages. Per germline, CDR1 DFQATT and CDR2 SNEGSKA (reference sequence). This CDR3 has 16 residues. J was trimmed by 1 base and V by 5 bases; bases with no gene match: 12. Overall study results and limits: A roughly linear fall in TCR beta diversity per million T cells was seen with increasing age. Any changes in expanded clonotypes were possibly confounded, as donor CMV status remained unknown. Leaving the PBMCs unsorted stopped any conclusive comparison of naive versus antigen-experienced cells.

It was with a sample-barcoded 5' primer and a J-beta primer mix that a second PCR of roughly 7 to 12 cycles was run. Each cDNA molecule, via a template-switch adaptor with 12 random nucleotides, was tagged. TCRdb reprocessed the 5' RACE reads with MiXCR, giving one entry per CDR3 protein. This table has 700,000 or so distinct CDR3 sequences, over 20% appearing once. Sequenced input: blood. The chain couples TRBV20-1 to TRBJ2-3, with 7 bases lining up with TRBD2. The clonotype comes from a man between 65 and 79 years old in good health. The CDR3 spells CSARARGVLRTDTQYF. The CDR3 DNA reads as TGCAGTGCTCGCGCCCGGGGGGTCCTTCGCACAGATACGCAGTATTTT.